A selection of T cell receptor beta chains follows, all from one sample in a study of neurological immune-mediated disorders. MiXCR, applied by TCRdb to the 5' RACE reads, yields one record per CDR3 protein. The data show about 62,000 distinct CDR3 sequences, roughly 4% seen once. The specimen was PBMCs. The receptors were sampled from a woman aged 50 to 60 with multiple sclerosis. The CDR3 runs from the conserved cysteine through the conserved F or W. The D gene is left open where the match is weak. Some rows mark clone size as missing; the rest say once, few, many or name a class of expanded clone.

>TRBJ1-1|.|many|TRBV6-6
CASRQGTEGNGEAFF
TGTGCCAGCAGGCAGGGAACAGAGGGGAACGGTGAAGCTTTCTTT
>TRBJ1-5|.|.|TRBV7-9
CASSLATDYQPQNF
TGTGCCAGCAGCTTAGCGACGGACTATCAGCCCCAGAATTTT
>TRBJ2-1|TRBD1|many|TRBV24-1
CATSDTGQGWYNEQFF
TGTGCCACCAGTGATACTGGACAGGGGTGGTACAATGAGCAGTTCTTC
>TRBJ1-1|.|many|TRBV5-1
CASSLRADGRNTEAFF
TGCGCCAGCAGCTTGAGGGCCGATGGGAGGAACACTGAAGCTTTCTTT
>TRBJ2-1|TRBD2|many|TRBV2
CASSERLAGVSEQFF
TGTGCCAGCAGTGAAAGACTAGCGGGAGTATCTGAGCAGTTCTTC
>TRBJ2-3|.|many|TRBV5-1
CASSLAGGVLETDTQYF
TGCGCCAGCAGCTTGGCCGGAGGGGTATTAGAGACAGATACGCAGTATTTT
>TRBJ1-2|TRBD1|many|TRBV6-2/TRBV6-3
CASSYPSDRDDDGYTF
TGTGCCAGCAGTTACCCTTCGGACAGGGATGACGATGGCTACACCTTC
>TRBJ1-5|.|many|TRBV6-2/TRBV6-3
CASSWGAGPQHF
TGTGCCAGCAGCTGGGGAGCAGGGCCCCAGCATTTT
>TRBJ2-1|.|.|TRBV30
CAWRGNRMRGEQFF
TGTGCCTGGAGGGGTAACCGAATGCGCGGGGAGCAGTTCTTC
>TRBJ2-3|.|.|TRBV29-1
CSVGFTDTQYF
TGCAGCGTTGGTTTTACAGATACGCAGTATTTT
>TRBJ1-2|.|many|TRBV6-2/TRBV6-3
CASSWTVYGYTF
TGTGCCAGCAGTTGGACAGTCTATGGCTACACCTTC
>TRBJ2-7|TRBD2|many|TRBV7-7
CASSSGLAGPYEQYF
TGTGCTAGCAGCTCGGGACTAGCGGGACCCTACGAGCAGTACTTC
>TRBJ2-1|.|many|TRBV29-1
CSAGDEQFF
TGCAGCGCAGGGGATGAGCAGTTCTTC
>TRBJ1-2|TRBD1|many|TRBV11-2
CASSSPGQGLYGYTF
TGTGCCAGCAGCTCGCCGGGACAGGGACTCTATGGCTACACCTTC
>TRBJ2-4|.|many|TRBV21-1
CASSKGTQGGTLAKNIQYF
TGTGCCAGCAGCAAAGGCACGCAGGGGGGAACTCTAGCCAAAAACATTCAGTACTTC
>TRBJ2-1|TRBD1|many|TRBV7-3
CASSSGTDWGEQFF
TGTGCCAGCAGCTCCGGGACAGACTGGGGTGAGCAGTTCTTC
>TRBJ2-2|.|medium-sized|TRBV6-4
CASSRDNTGELFF
TGTGCCAGCAGTAGGGACAACACCGGGGAGCTGTTTTTT
>TRBJ2-1|.|medium-sized|TRBV20-1
CSAIGTRDYNEQFF
TGCAGTGCTATCGGGACCAGGGACTACAATGAGCAGTTCTTC
>TRBJ1-2|.|.|TRBV19
CASTNPGDSNYGYTF
TGTGCCAGTACCAATCCAGGAGACTCCAACTATGGCTACACCTTC
>TRBJ2-7|.|few|TRBV29-1
CSVVAFHYEQYF
TGCAGCGTTGTGGCCTTTCACTACGAGCAGTACTTC